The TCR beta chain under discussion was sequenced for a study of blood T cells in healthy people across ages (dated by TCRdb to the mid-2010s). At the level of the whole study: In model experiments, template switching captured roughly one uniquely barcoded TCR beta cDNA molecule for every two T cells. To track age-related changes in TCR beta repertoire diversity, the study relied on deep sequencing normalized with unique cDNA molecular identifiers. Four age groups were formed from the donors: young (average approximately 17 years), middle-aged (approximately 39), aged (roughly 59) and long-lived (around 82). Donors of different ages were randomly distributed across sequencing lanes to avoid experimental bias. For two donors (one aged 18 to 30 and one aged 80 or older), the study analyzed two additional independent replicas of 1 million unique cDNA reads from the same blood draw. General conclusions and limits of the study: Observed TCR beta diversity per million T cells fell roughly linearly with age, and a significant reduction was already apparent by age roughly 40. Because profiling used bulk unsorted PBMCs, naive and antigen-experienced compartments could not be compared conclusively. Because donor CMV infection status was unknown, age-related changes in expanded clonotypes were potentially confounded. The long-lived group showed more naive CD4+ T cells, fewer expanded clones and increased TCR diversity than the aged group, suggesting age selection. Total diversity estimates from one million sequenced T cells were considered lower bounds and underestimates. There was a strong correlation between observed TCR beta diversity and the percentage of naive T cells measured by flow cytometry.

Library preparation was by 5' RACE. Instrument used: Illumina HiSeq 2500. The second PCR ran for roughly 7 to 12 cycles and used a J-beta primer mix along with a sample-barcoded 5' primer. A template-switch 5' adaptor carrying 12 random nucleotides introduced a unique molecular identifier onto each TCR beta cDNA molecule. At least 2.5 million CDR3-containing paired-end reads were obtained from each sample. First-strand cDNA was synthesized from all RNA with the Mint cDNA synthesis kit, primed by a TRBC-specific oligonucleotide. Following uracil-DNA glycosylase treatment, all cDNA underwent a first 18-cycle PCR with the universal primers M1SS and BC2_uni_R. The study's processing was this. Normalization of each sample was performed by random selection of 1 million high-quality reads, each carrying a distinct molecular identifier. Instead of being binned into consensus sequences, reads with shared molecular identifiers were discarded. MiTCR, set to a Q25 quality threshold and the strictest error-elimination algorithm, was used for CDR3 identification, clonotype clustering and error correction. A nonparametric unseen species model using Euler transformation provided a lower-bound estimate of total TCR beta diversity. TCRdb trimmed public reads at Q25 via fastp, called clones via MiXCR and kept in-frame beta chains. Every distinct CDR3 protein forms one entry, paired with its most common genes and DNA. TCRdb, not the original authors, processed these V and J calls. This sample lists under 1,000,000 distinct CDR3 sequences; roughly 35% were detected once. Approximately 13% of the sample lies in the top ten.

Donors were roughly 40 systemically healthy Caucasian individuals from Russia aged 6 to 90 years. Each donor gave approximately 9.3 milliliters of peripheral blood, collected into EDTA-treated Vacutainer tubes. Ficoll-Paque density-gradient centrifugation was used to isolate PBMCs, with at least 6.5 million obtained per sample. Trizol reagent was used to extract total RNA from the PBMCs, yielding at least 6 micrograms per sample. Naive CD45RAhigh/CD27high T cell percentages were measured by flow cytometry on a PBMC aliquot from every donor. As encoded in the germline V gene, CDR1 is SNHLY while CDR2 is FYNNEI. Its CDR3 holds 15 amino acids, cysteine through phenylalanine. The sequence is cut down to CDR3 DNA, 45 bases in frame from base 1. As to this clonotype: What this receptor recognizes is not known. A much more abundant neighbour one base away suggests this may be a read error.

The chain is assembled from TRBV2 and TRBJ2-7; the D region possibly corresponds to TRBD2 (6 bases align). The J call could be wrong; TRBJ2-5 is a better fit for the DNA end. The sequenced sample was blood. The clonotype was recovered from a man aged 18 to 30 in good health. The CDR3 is CASKGGAGPKETQYF. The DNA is TGTGCCAGCAAGGGCGGGGCAGGACCCAAAGAGACCCAGTACTTC.